The 18 T cell receptor beta chains below all came from one sample that was sequenced in a study of beta chain features in type 1 diabetes. Overall study findings and caveats: Moderate but significant shortening of TCRB CDR3s was recorded in all four CD4+ subsets from Type 1 diabetes patients.

These receptors have no identified antigens. Reverse transcribing all isolated RNA meant expressed TCRB transcripts were sequenced. Only in-frame clones appear in the TCRdb table, and some are missing; sequencing was by immunoSEQ multiplex PCR. The sample lists around 710,000 clones, roughly 12% occurring once. The sequencing sample was made of naive CD4+ T cells from blood. The receptors derive from a young man with type 1 diabetes.

The sample holds a few counts of this clone. The rearrangement joins TRBV29-1 to TRBJ1-5; no reliable D call. The ends were cut back, 7 bases at V and 4 bases at J, with 20 bases in the middle. This CDR3 region has 15 residues. Per the germline V gene, CDR1 is SQVTM and CDR2 is ANQGSEA. The CDR3 nucleotides are TGCAGCGAACGAGGGTACTCCCTTTCAAATCAGCCCCAGCATTTT. Amino acids: CSERGYSLSNQPQHF.

This clone has a handful of counts. The chain employs TRBV2 and TRBJ2-5; possible D gene TRBD2, 7 bases. With 5 bases removed from V and 5 bases from J, the gap between germline ends came to 18 bases. Germline V CDR1 and CDR2: SNHLY, FYNNEI. The CDR3 is made up of 15 amino acids. The CDR3 coding sequence is TGTGCCAGCAGTACACAGGGAGGGCGAGGGGAGACCCAGTACTTC. Translated: CASSTQGGRGETQYF.

The V and J genes are TRBV5-1 and TRBJ2-3, with a weak D call TRBD2 (5 bases). The CDR3 has 14 residues. Trimming pared 4 bases from V and 4 bases from J, leaving 13 bases between. CDR1 is SGHRS, CDR2 YFSETQ, per germline. The CDR3 is CASSPGERADTQYF. The DNA for the CDR3 is TGCGCCAGCAGCCCCGGGGAACGGGCAGATACGCAGTATTTT.

This clone was detected only a few times. The chain employs TRBV2 and TRBJ1-1; D call uncertain. V was shortened by 8 bases and J by 4 bases, with 11 bases between the two germline ends. Germline V gene lookup returns CDR1 SNHLY and CDR2 FYNNEI. CDR3 length: 12 residues. The CDR3, as DNA: TGTGCCAGCCTCTTCCAGGCCACTGAAGCTTTCTTT. Its translation: CASLFQATEAFF.

The chain is built from TRBV29-1 and TRBJ2-2; TRBD2 matches 11 bases. Per the germline V gene, CDR1 is SQVTM and CDR2 is ANQGSEA. The CDR3 consists of 16 residues. V lost 4 bases to trimming and J lost 4 bases; unmatched junction nucleotides: 8. The CDR3 is CSVGGLAVGGTGELFF. The DNA for the CDR3 is TGCAGCGTTGGGGGACTAGCGGTCGGCGGCACCGGGGAGCTGTTTTTT.

This chain links TRBV18 with TRBJ1-1; D is perhaps TRBD1 (5 bases). V was shortened by 2 bases and J by 0 bases, with 13 bases between the two germline ends. The V gene's germline CDR1 is KGHSH and CDR2 LQKENI. The CDR3 loop spans 16 amino acids. This CDR3 is CASSPGQGPMNTEAFF. The CDR3 region has the DNA TGTGCCAGCTCACCAGGGCAGGGACCGATGAACACTGAAGCTTTCTTT. Looking up the rest from reference TRBV18 and TRBJ1-1 gives the full variable domain: NAGVMQNPRHLVRRRGQEARLRCSPMKGHSHVYWYRQLPEEGLKFMVYLQKENIIDESGMPKERFSAEFPKEGPSILRIQQVVRGDSAAYFCASSPGQGPMNTEAFFGQGTRLTVV.

The chain recombines TRBV11-2 with TRBJ2-5, with D tentatively TRBD1 (6 bases). The CDR3 runs 16 residues. CDR1 SGHAT and CDR2 FQNNGV come from the germline V gene. V was pared by 2 bases and J by 1 base, with 14 bases between. CDR3 DNA: TGTGCCAGCAGCTTAAAGGGGGACCGATTCCAAGAGACCCAGTACTTC. Its protein product is CASSLKGDRFQETQYF.

This clone has only a few counts. The chain recombines TRBV14 with TRBJ1-1; D not certain. Per germline, CDR1 SGHDN and CDR2 FVKESK. Trimming took off 1 base at V and 0 bases at J, with 9 bases between the two ends. The length of the CDR3 is 15 residues. CDR3 sequence (DNA): TGTGCCAGCAGCCAAGTAGGGCAGCTGAACACTGAAGCTTTCTTT. The encoded protein is CASSQVGQLNTEAFF.

The rearrangement links TRBV5-4 to TRBJ2-1; 12 bases match TRBD1. The CDR3 consists of 16 residues. The V gene's germline CDR1 is SGHNT and CDR2 YYREEE (reference sequence). Trimming removed 3 bases from V and 8 bases from J; junction bases left unmatched: 9. The CDR3 DNA reads TGTGCCAGCAGCTACCGTTCGGGACAGGGGGCCGATGAGCAGTTCTTC. This sequence encodes CASSYRSGQGADEQFF.

V is TRBV9 and J is TRBJ1-2; D not resolved. Germline CDR1 reads SGDLS; CDR2 reads YYNGEE. Trimming took off 0 bases at V and 1 base at J, with 16 bases between the two ends. CDR3 size: 17 residues. CDR3 sequence: CASSVGLTTRLNYGYTF. The CDR3 coding sequence is TGTGCCAGCAGCGTAGGTTTAACAACGCGACTTAACTATGGCTACACCTTC.

This clone was detected only a few times. This sequence joins TRBV7-9 and TRBJ1-4, with D maybe TRBD1 (5 bases). Germline V gene data show CDR1 as SEHNR and CDR2 as FQNEAQ (reference sequence). The CDR3 consists of 15 residues. The V and J ends lost 2 bases and 4 bases respectively, with 11 bases between them. The CDR3 sequence: CASSLRRQGNEKLFF. The CDR3 DNA sequence: TGTGCCAGCAGCTTACGGAGGCAGGGTAATGAAAAACTGTTTTTT.

This clone turned up a few times. The rearrangement uses TRBV30 and TRBJ2-6; no definite D call. This CDR3 comprises 14 residues. V was pared by 2 bases and J by 3 bases, with 8 bases between. Germline lookup yields CDR1 GTSNPN and CDR2 SVGIG (reference sequence). DNA of the CDR3: TGTGCCTGGAGTAAAGGTGGTGGGGCCAACGTCCTGACTTTC. Its protein product is CAWSKGGGANVLTF.

This clone appeared a few times. The chain links TRBV7-3 to TRBJ1-6; 7 nucleotides align to TRBD1. Germline V CDR1 and CDR2: SGHTA, FQGTGA. The length of the CDR3 is 15 residues. Trimming took 1 base from V and 7 from J; bases not matched to a gene: 4. CDR3: CASSLKGAKNSPLHF. DNA of the CDR3: TGTGCCAGCAGCTTAAAGGGGGCGAAGAATTCACCCCTCCACTTT.

This clone was seen more than once but under ten times. This chain joins TRBV7-9 and TRBJ1-2; tentative D call: TRBD1 (5 bases). The V gene's germline CDR1 is SEHNR and CDR2 FQNEAQ (reference sequence). Trimming left V 3 bases short and J 5 bases short, with 10 bases between. The CDR3 is 13 amino acids. The CDR3 sequence: CASSLTAQYGYTF. CDR3 nucleotide sequence: TGTGCCAGCAGCTTGACAGCCCAATATGGCTACACCTTC.

CDR3 nucleotides: TGTGCCAGCAGCTTGGTGTGGGACAACTTCGGCTACACCTTC. This codes for CASSLVWDNFGYTF. The V and J genes are TRBV5-4 and TRBJ1-2, with D perhaps TRBD1 (6 bases). CDR1 and CDR2 from the germline V gene are SGHNT and YYREEE (reference sequence). The CDR3 contains 14 residues. Trimming pared 0 bases from V and 8 bases from J, leaving 14 bases between. Using reference TRBV5-4 and TRBJ1-2 for the parts outside the CDR3, the full variable domain is ETGVTQSPTHLIKTRGQQVTLRCSSQSGHNTVSWYQQALGQGPQFIFQYYREEENGRGNFPPRFSGLQFPNYSSELNVNALELDDSALYLCASSLVWDNFGYTFGSGTRLTVV.

This clone has just a few counts. J is TRBJ2-1 and V is TRBV6-5, with D tentatively TRBD2 (7 bases). The V end lost 7 bases, the J end lost 3 bases, and 16 bases lay between the germline ends. The germline V gene has CDR1 MNHEY and CDR2 SVGAGI. The CDR3 has 15 amino acids. This chain's CDR3 is CASTLSGGNYNEQFF. The CDR3, as DNA: TGTGCCAGCACACTATCGGGGGGCAACTACAATGAGCAGTTCTTC.

The chain couples TRBV25-1 to TRBJ2-2; D gene uncertain. The germline gives CDR1 MGHDK, CDR2 SYGVNS. The CDR3 has 15 residues. The ends were cut back, 3 bases at V and 7 bases at J, with 15 bases in the middle. The CDR3 spells CASSETALTSGELFF. DNA for the CDR3: TGTGCCAGCAGTGAGACCGCTTTGACGAGCGGGGAGCTGTTTTTT.

This rearrangement joins TRBV14 to TRBJ1-2; 9 positions match TRBD1. CDR1 and CDR2 (germline): SGHDN, FVKESK. Trimming at V came to 4 bases and at J to 8 bases, leaving 5 bases not matched to a gene. The length of the CDR3 is 13 residues. CDR3 nucleotide sequence: TGTGCCAGCAGCCCTGGACAGGGGCGCGGCTACACCTTC. This sequence encodes CASSPGQGRGYTF.